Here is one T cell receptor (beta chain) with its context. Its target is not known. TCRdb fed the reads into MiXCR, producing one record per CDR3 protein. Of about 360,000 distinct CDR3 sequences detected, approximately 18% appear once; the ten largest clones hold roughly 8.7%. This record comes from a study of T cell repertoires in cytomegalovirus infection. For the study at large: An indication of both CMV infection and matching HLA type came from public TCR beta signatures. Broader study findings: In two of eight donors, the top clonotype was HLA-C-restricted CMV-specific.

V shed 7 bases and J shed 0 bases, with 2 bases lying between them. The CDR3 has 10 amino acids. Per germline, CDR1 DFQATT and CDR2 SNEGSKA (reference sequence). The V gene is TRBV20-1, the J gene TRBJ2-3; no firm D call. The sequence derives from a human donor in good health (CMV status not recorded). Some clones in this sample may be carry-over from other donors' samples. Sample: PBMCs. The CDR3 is CSGSTDTQYF. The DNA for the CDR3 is TGCAGTGGGAGCACAGATACGCAGTATTTT.